This T cell receptor beta chain was recorded in a study of vaccination effects on CD4 cells after COVID-19. This CDR3 is built from 17 residues. Between the trimmed V and J ends, which lost 2 bases and 3 bases, there was a span of 14 bases. Looked up from germline, CDR1 is ENHRY and CDR2 is SYGVKD. Libraries were prepared by immunoSEQ multiplex PCR; TCRdb keeps only in-frame clonotypes and omits some of them. This table holds roughly 24,000 clones, more than 65% found once. Concerning this clone: Antigen unknown.

Using viral peptide pools, the ViraFEST assay grew out antigen-specific CD4+ T cells prior to sequencing. The culture ran for nine to eleven days, and then CD4+ T cells were isolated. Two-dose BNT162b2 or mRNA-1273 vaccination was given to participants. Specimen: CD4+ T cells from PBMCs cultured with HCoV-NL63 spike peptides, collected after COVID-19 vaccination. The clonotype originates from a human donor who received a COVID-19 vaccine. The rearrangement uses TRBV10-3 and TRBJ1-6; tentatively, D is TRBD1 (6 bases). The CDR3 is CAISEPGRGFYNSPLHF. As DNA, the CDR3 is TGTGCCATCAGTGAGCCCGGAAGGGGGTTCTATAATTCACCCCTCCACTTT.